Presented here are 27 T cell receptor beta chains from one specimen sequenced in a study of T cell responses to AZD1222 COVID-19 vaccine. Profiling relied on immunoSEQ multiplex PCR, and the TCRdb table lists in-frame clones only, not all of them. This sample has more than 70,000 clones, with about nine tenths found just once. This specimen was peripheral blood, taken 28 days after the second AZD1222 dose. The source of these receptors is an adult who received the AZD1222 COVID-19 vaccine.

The rearrangement joins TRBV6-2 or TRBV6-3 to TRBJ2-7, with D perhaps matching TRBD2 (6 bases). Germline V CDR1 and CDR2: MNHEY, SVGEGT. This CDR3 spans 16 amino acids. Between the trimmed V and J ends, which lost 4 bases and 0 bases, there was a span of 16 bases. CDR3 bases: TGTGCCAGCAGTTCTCCTCGGGGGAACATCTCCTACGAGCAGTACTTC. This sequence encodes CASSSPRGNISYEQYF.

This sequence joins TRBV4-1 and TRBJ1-3; D gene unclear. The CDR3 loop spans 14 amino acids. CDR1 and CDR2 (germline): MGHRA, YSYEKL. V was shortened by 2 bases and J by 4 bases, with 9 bases between the two germline ends. As DNA, the CDR3 is TGCGCCAGCAGCCAACCCGGGCGGGGAAACACCATATATTTT. This sequence encodes CASSQPGRGNTIYF.

The chain carries TRBV3-1 (or the pseudogene TRBV3-2) and TRBJ2-5; D perhaps matches TRBD1 (6 bases). The CDR3 extends over 15 amino acids. In germline, CDR1 is LGHDT, CDR2 YNNKEL (reference sequence). V dropped 0 bases and J dropped 7 bases, with 15 bases sitting between them. The CDR3 here is CASSQDPQGWMTQYF. CDR3 sequence (DNA): TGTGCCAGCAGCCAAGATCCGCAGGGGTGGATGACCCAGTACTTC.

The chain combines TRBV11-3 with TRBJ2-7; 9 bases are shared with TRBD1. CDR3 size: 15 residues. Germline lookup yields CDR1 SGHNT and CDR2 YENEEA. The V gene end was trimmed by 2 bases and the J gene end by 3 bases; junction bases not matched to a gene: 5. The CDR3 DNA reads as TGTGCCAGCAGCTTATTTCCGGGACAGGGCTACGAGCAGTACTTC. Amino acid sequence: CASSLFPGQGYEQYF. Full variable domain (outside the CDR3, taken from reference TRBV11-3 and TRBJ2-7): EAGVVQSPRYKIIEKKQPVAFWCNPISGHNTLYWYLQNLGQGPELLIRYENEEAVDDSQLPKDRFSAERLKGVDSTLKIQPAELGDSAVYLCASSLFPGQGYEQYFGPGTRLTVT.

This rearrangement joins TRBV5-1 to TRBJ2-7; TRBD1 matches at 8 bases. This CDR3 comprises 14 residues. Germline V gene sequence: CDR1 SGHRS, CDR2 YFSETQ. V lost 3 bases to trimming and J lost 2 bases; unmatched junction nucleotides: 4. In DNA form, the CDR3 reads TGCGCCAGCAGCTCGACAGGGGTCGCCTACGAGCAGTACTTC. Translated, it gives CASSSTGVAYEQYF. Variable domain in full (rest from reference TRBV5-1 and TRBJ2-7): KAGVTQTPRYLIKTRGQQVTLSCSPISGHRSVSWYQQTPGQGLQFLFEYFSETQRNKGNFPGRFSGRQFSNSRSEMNVSTLELGDSALYLCASSSTGVAYEQYFGPGTRLTVT.

This clone was counted a single time. The chain uses TRBV5-4 and TRBJ2-2; D not certain. The CDR3 runs to 13 residues. CDR1 SGHNT and CDR2 YYREEE come from the germline V gene (reference sequence). V was shortened by 6 bases and J by 7 bases, with 13 bases between the two germline ends. The CDR3 is CASTQDAYGELFF. CDR3 DNA sequence: TGTGCCAGCACCCAGGATGCATACGGGGAGCTGTTTTTT.

This chain connects TRBV7-2 to TRBJ1-5; a weak D match, TRBD1 (5 bases). CDR3 length: 14 residues. Looked up from germline, CDR1 is SGHTA and CDR2 is FQGNSA. The V gene lost 2 bases and the J gene lost 4 bases, with 9 bases spanning the gap. The CDR3 DNA reads as TGTGCCAGCAGCTTATTTGGGGGAAATCAGCCCCAGCATTTT. Amino acid sequence: CASSLFGGNQPQHF.

The gene calls are TRBV7-7 and TRBJ2-2, with a possible D match to TRBD1 (7 bases). CDR1 and CDR2 (germline): SSHAT, FNYEAQ (reference sequence). The CDR3 runs 14 residues. V shed 8 bases and J shed 4 bases, with 14 bases lying between them. DNA of the CDR3: TGTGCCAGCGGCGGGCAGGGGGGCACCGGGGAGCTGTTTTTT. It encodes CASGGQGGTGELFF.

This sequence joins TRBV3-1 (or the pseudogene TRBV3-2) and TRBJ1-1; D remains unclear. The CDR3 is made up of 14 amino acids. The germline gives CDR1 LGHDT, CDR2 YNNKEL (reference sequence). V was shortened by 1 base and J by 4 bases, with 10 bases between the two germline ends. The CDR3 DNA follows: TGTGCCAGCAGCCAAGGAACGAGGCCCACTGAAGCTTTCTTT. Protein product: CASSQGTRPTEAFF.

CDR3 DNA sequence: TGTGCCAGCAGCTCGGGACTAGCGGGGGGATTTAGCACAGATACGCAGTATTTT. This encodes CASSSGLAGGFSTDTQYF. This sequence joins TRBV5-4 and TRBJ2-3; 15 bases agree with TRBD2. CDR1 is SGHNT and CDR2 is YYREEE in the germline V gene (reference sequence). V was pared by 3 bases and J by 0 bases, with 5 bases of the junction left unmatched. This CDR3 contains 18 residues. The whole variable domain, remainder taken from reference TRBV5-4 and TRBJ2-3, is ETGVTQSPTHLIKTRGQQVTLRCSSQSGHNTVSWYQQALGQGPQFIFQYYREEENGRGNFPPRFSGLQFPNYSSELNVNALELDDSALYLCASSSGLAGGFSTDTQYFGPGTRLTVL.

The chain carries TRBV3-1 (or the pseudogene TRBV3-2) and TRBJ2-3, with no clear D. Germline-derived CDR1 and CDR2 are LGHDT and YNNKEL (reference sequence). The V end lost 1 base, the J end lost 2 bases, and 10 bases lay between the germline ends. The CDR3 length is 15 residues. The CDR3: CASSQVADITDTQYF. In DNA form, the CDR3 reads TGTGCCAGCAGCCAAGTGGCGGATATCACAGATACGCAGTATTTT.

This clone was seen a single time. DNA of the CDR3: TGTGCCAGCAGCCAAGAGGCAGGTTTTTTGGAAAAACTGTTTTTT. It encodes CASSQEAGFLEKLFF. The chain combines TRBV3-1 (or the pseudogene TRBV3-2) with TRBJ1-4, with D unclear. The CDR3 is 15 residues long. The V end lost 0 bases, the J end lost 8 bases, and 13 bases lay between the germline ends. Germline V CDR1 and CDR2: LGHDT, YNNKEL (reference sequence).

The V and J genes are TRBV7-2 and TRBJ1-6, with 7 bases matching TRBD1. Germline V gives CDR1 SGHTA, CDR2 FQGNSA. The CDR3 has 15 amino acids. V lost 5 bases to trimming and J lost 4 bases; unmatched junction nucleotides: 5. The CDR3 spells CASSPQTGYNSPLHF. CDR3 bases: TGTGCCAGCAGCCCACAGACAGGGTATAATTCACCCCTCCACTTT.

The rearrangement links TRBV2 to TRBJ2-7; D is ambiguous. Germline values: CDR1 SNHLY, CDR2 FYNNEI. This CDR3 has 13 residues. V gave up 4 bases and J gave up 2 bases, with 9 bases separating them. The CDR3 here is CASSGQTPYEQYF. CDR3 sequence (DNA): TGTGCCAGCAGTGGTCAGACGCCCTACGAGCAGTACTTC.

The V and J genes are TRBV5-4 and TRBJ1-6, with TRBD1 matching over 11 bases. The CDR3 contains 16 residues. Per the germline V gene, CDR1 is SGHNT and CDR2 is YYREEE (reference sequence). V trimming: 4 bases; J trimming: 6 bases; junction bases outside the gene matches: 6. The CDR3 region is CASSPRTGGSNSPLHF. CDR3 sequence (DNA): TGTGCCAGCAGCCCGAGGACAGGGGGCAGTAATTCACCCCTCCACTTT.

The gene calls are TRBV9 and TRBJ1-6; D might be TRBD1 (5 bases). CDR3 size: 15 residues. Germline V gene data show CDR1 as SGDLS and CDR2 as YYNGEE. The ends were cut back, 3 bases at V and 14 bases at J, with 21 bases in the middle. CDR3 amino acids: CASSAPPFPGITLHF. The DNA of the CDR3 is TGTGCCAGCAGCGCCCCTCCCTTTCCAGGGATAACCCTCCACTTT.

The chain couples TRBV5-1 to TRBJ2-1, with TRBD2 identical over 14 bases. This CDR3 has 16 residues. CDR1 is SGHRS and CDR2 is YFSETQ in the germline V gene. V lost 4 bases, J lost 7 bases, and 7 bases stayed unmatched. The CDR3 here is CASSPTSGRALNEQFF. CDR3 bases: TGCGCCAGCAGCCCGACTAGCGGGAGGGCCCTGAATGAGCAGTTCTTC.

The genes are TRBV7-8 and TRBJ1-2; D call uncertain. Deletions cut 3 bases from V and 1 base from J, with 6 bases between. Germline V lookup: CDR1 SGHVS, CDR2 FQNEAQ. This CDR3 spans 13 amino acids. The CDR3 protein is CASSLAGNYGYTF. CDR3 bases: TGTGCCAGCAGCTTGGCTGGTAACTATGGCTACACCTTC.

This sequence joins TRBV30 and TRBJ1-3; D is unresolved. Deletions cut 0 bases from V and 1 base from J, with 10 bases between. Per the germline V gene, CDR1 is GTSNPN and CDR2 is SVGIG (reference sequence). The CDR3 has 15 amino acids. CDR3: CAWSVGGRSGNTIYF. The DNA for the CDR3 is TGTGCCTGGAGTGTCGGCGGGAGGTCTGGAAACACCATATATTTT.

The chain couples TRBV5-4 to TRBJ2-2, with TRBD2 matching 12 bases. The CDR3 is 15 amino acids. CDR1 is SGHNT, CDR2 YYREEE, per germline (reference sequence). After removal of 4 bases from V and 6 bases from J, the junction contained 4 bases not matched to a gene. CDR3 region: CASSPGTSGPGELFF. The CDR3 coding sequence is TGTGCCAGCAGCCCTGGGACTAGCGGGCCCGGGGAGCTGTTTTTT. The full variable domain, in which reference TRBV5-4 and TRBJ2-2 provide the parts outside the CDR3, is ETGVTQSPTHLIKTRGQQVTLRCSSQSGHNTVSWYQQALGQGPQFIFQYYREEENGRGNFPPRFSGLQFPNYSSELNVNALELDDSALYLCASSPGTSGPGELFFGEGSRLTVL.

The chain employs TRBV7-9 and TRBJ2-2, with D possibly being TRBD1 (7 bases). The germline V gene encodes CDR1 SEHNR and CDR2 FQNEAQ (reference sequence). The ends were cut back, 5 bases at V and 3 bases at J, with 13 bases in the middle. There are 15 residues in the CDR3. Here the CDR3 reads CASSLGRGDTGELFF. For the CDR3, the DNA is TGTGCCAGCAGCCTGGGCAGGGGGGACACCGGGGAGCTGTTTTTT.

The CDR3 sequence: CASSSRGQGASPYEQYF. The CDR3 nucleotides are TGTGCCAGCAGCTCCCGAGGTCAGGGAGCGAGCCCCTACGAGCAGTACTTC. V usage is TRBV11-3 and J usage is TRBJ2-7; D tentatively reads TRBD1 or TRBD2 (5 bases each). Between the trimmed V and J ends, which lost 4 bases and 2 bases, there was a span of 21 bases. The germline V gene has CDR1 SGHNT and CDR2 YENEEA. The CDR3 runs to 17 residues.

This rearrangement joins TRBV7-3 to TRBJ1-4, with D unresolved. The V gene lost 5 bases and the J gene lost 8 bases, with 15 bases spanning the gap. Germline V gene data show CDR1 as SGHTA and CDR2 as FQGTGA. There are 14 residues in the CDR3. The CDR3 nucleotides are TGTGCCAGCAGCCCCTTGTATGGCTACGAAAAACTGTTTTTT. This codes for CASSPLYGYEKLFF.

The V call is TRBV5-6, the J call TRBJ2-2; D is perhaps TRBD1 (5 bases). CDR3 length equals 13 residues. Per the germline V gene, CDR1 is SGHDT and CDR2 is YYEEEE. The ends were cut back, 5 bases at V and 5 bases at J, with 10 bases in the middle. The CDR3 reads CASRGRRTGELFF. The CDR3 region has the DNA TGTGCCAGCAGGGGGCGCCGGACCGGGGAGCTGTTTTTT.

This chain uses TRBV6-6 with TRBJ1-1; no reliable D call. Trimming removed 6 bases from V and 3 bases from J, with 8 bases in between. Per germline, CDR1 MNHNY and CDR2 SVGAGI (reference sequence). The CDR3 sequence is 12 residues long. CDR3 residues: CASRAGDTEAFF. The CDR3 nucleotides are TGTGCCAGCAGGGCGGGTGACACTGAAGCTTTCTTT.

The chain couples TRBV7-9 to TRBJ1-1; D gene ambiguous. Germline values: CDR1 SEHNR, CDR2 FQNEAQ (reference sequence). The CDR3 length is 12 residues. Trimming took 3 bases from V and 5 from J, leaving 7 bases between them. The CDR3 loop is CASSFDETEAFF. CDR3 nucleotides: TGTGCCAGCAGCTTTGACGAAACTGAAGCTTTCTTT.

This chain joins TRBV9 and TRBJ1-1; no definite D call. Trimming took 3 bases from V and 4 from J, leaving 13 bases between them. Germline CDR1 SGDLS, CDR2 YYNGEE. There are 14 residues in the CDR3. CDR3 region: CASSGATNPTEAFF. The CDR3 nucleotides read TGTGCCAGCAGCGGTGCGACGAACCCCACTGAAGCTTTCTTT.